A selection of T cell receptor beta chains follows, all from one sample in a study of shared clonotypes between healthy human individuals. Libraries were prepared by immunoSEQ multiplex PCR; TCRdb keeps only in-frame clonotypes and omits some of them. The data show a few hundred thousand clones, with around 77% seen just once and approximately 12% held by the top ten. The material sequenced was PBMCs. These TCRs come from a woman aged 40 to 50 in good health. Some clones in this sample may be carry-over from other donors' samples. The CDR3 runs from the conserved cysteine through the conserved F or W. The D gene is left open where the match is weak. Some rows mark clone size as missing; the rest say once, few, many or name a class of expanded clone.

-	TRBV19	TRBJ1-3	-	CARPTGSRENTIYF	TGTGCCAGACCTACAGGGAGCCGAGAAAACACCATATATTTT
few	TRBV5-1	TRBJ2-5	-	CASSLTLGIFETQYF	TGCGCCAGCAGCTTGACTTTAGGAATTTTCGAGACCCAGTACTTC
-	TRBV18	TRBJ2-6	TRBD1	CASSPGQGSGANVLTF	TGTGCCAGCTCACCGGGACAGGGCTCTGGGGCCAACGTCCTGACTTTC
many	TRBV4-1	TRBJ1-3	-	CASSQDRDAGNTIYF	TGCGCCAGCAGCCAAGATCGGGACGCGGGAAACACCATATATTTT
-	TRBV5-4	TRBJ1-1	TRBD1	CASSLQQGASGTEAFF	TGTGCCAGCAGCTTGCAACAGGGGGCCTCGGGAACTGAAGCTTTCTTT
-	TRBV5-1	TRBJ2-7	-	CASSLGGLYEQYF	TGCGCCAGCAGCTTGGGTGGGCTCTACGAGCAGTACTTC
-	TRBV7-3	TRBJ1-1	-	CASSPNGRNTEAFF	TGTGCCAGCAGCCCAAACGGGAGGAACACTGAAGCTTTCTTT
-	TRBV4-2	TRBJ2-7	-	CASSQDLGSSDEQYF	TGTGCCAGCAGCCAAGATCTGGGTAGCTCGGACGAGCAGTACTTC
-	TRBV27	TRBJ2-1	-	CASSLSSGNEQFF	TGTGCCAGCAGTTTATCGTCGGGTAATGAGCAGTTCTTC
-	TRBV7-9	TRBJ2-1	-	CASSPHRVGNEQFF	TGTGCCAGCAGCCCCCACAGGGTTGGGAATGAGCAGTTCTTC
-	TRBV29-1	TRBJ1-2	-	CSVRDGGHGYTF	TGCAGCGTCCGCGACGGGGGCCATGGCTACACCTTC
-	TRBV15	TRBJ2-1	-	CATSGPPGGVSEQFF	TGTGCCACCAGCGGCCCCCCTGGTGGAGTCAGTGAGCAGTTCTTC
-	TRBV19	TRBJ2-7	TRBD1	CASSIEGTAYEQYF	TGTGCCAGTAGTATAGAAGGGACAGCCTACGAGCAGTACTTC
-	TRBV30	TRBJ1-1	-	CAWGLPNTEAFF	TGTGCCTGGGGGCTCCCGAACACTGAAGCTTTCTTT
-	TRBV27	TRBJ1-2	-	CASSPGQSNYGYTF	TGTGCCAGCAGTCCCGGACAGAGCAACTATGGCTACACCTTC
-	TRBV19	TRBJ1-5	-	CASSSTYVGAGSGNQPQHF	TGTGCCAGTAGTTCAACATATGTGGGCGCAGGGAGCGGCAATCAGCCCCAGCATTTT
-	TRBV7-9	TRBJ2-6	-	CASSSNIRSGANVLTF	TGTGCCAGCAGCTCCAACATCCGCTCTGGGGCCAACGTCCTGACTTTC
-	TRBV15	TRBJ2-7	-	CATSKHPGTSYEQYF	TGTGCCACCAGCAAACATCCCGGGACATCCTACGAGCAGTACTTC
-	TRBV7-9	TRBJ1-4	-	CASSIRPLGANEKLFF	TGTGCCAGCAGCATCAGACCTCTGGGGGCTAATGAAAAACTGTTTTTT
-	TRBV30	TRBJ1-1	-	CAWEGNTNTEAFF	TGTGCCTGGGAGGGAAACACGAACACTGAAGCCTTCTTT
-	TRBV6-6	TRBJ2-7	-	CASSYSKGVHEQYF	TGTGCCAGCAGTTACTCGAAGGGGGTCCACGAGCAGTACTTC
-	TRBV2	TRBJ1-5	TRBD1	CASSERPGGSNQPQHF	TGTGCCAGCAGTGAGCGTCCAGGGGGCTCGAATCAGCCCCAGCATTTT
-	TRBV4-2	TRBJ2-5	-	CASSQGTEQETQYF	TGTGCCAGCAGCCAAGGGACGGAGCAAGAGACCCAGTACTTC
few	TRBV29-1	TRBJ2-1	TRBD2	CSVERDGRKNEQFF	TGCAGCGTTGAAAGGGACGGGAGGAAGAATGAGCAGTTCTTC
-	TRBV5-6	TRBJ2-7	-	CASSLVGQHYEQYF	TGTGCCAGCAGCTTGGTGGGTCAGCACTACGAGCAGTACTTC
-	TRBV15	TRBJ2-2	-	CATSRGTTGELFF	TGTGCCACCAGCAGAGGAACCACCGGGGAGCTGTTTTTT
-	TRBV11-2	TRBJ2-3	-	CASSSLVSILDTQYF	TGTGCCAGCAGCTCCCTCGTTTCGATCTTAGATACGCAGTATTTT
-	TRBV30	TRBJ2-3	TRBD2	CALPGLGTDTQYF	TGTGCCTTACCGGGACTAGGCACAGATACGCAGTATTTT
once	TRBV7-8	TRBJ1-2	-	CASSLEREGGYTF	TGTGCCAGCAGCTTAGAGAGAGAGGGAGGCTACACCTTC
-	TRBV25-1	TRBJ1-4	-	CASSGGVRTEKLFF	TGTGCCAGCAGTGGTGGGGTAAGGACCGAAAAACTGTTTTTT
many	TRBV7-2	TRBJ2-1	-	CASSLDRTHYNEQFF	TGTGCCAGCAGCTTAGATCGGACTCACTACAATGAGCAGTTCTTC
-	TRBV7-6	TRBJ2-3	-	CASSLGRPDTQYF	TGTGCCAGCAGCTTAGGGCGCCCTGATACGCAGTATTTT
once	TRBV7-9	TRBJ2-1	TRBD2	CASSLAAGGYYEQFF	TGTGCCAGCAGCTTAGCAGCGGGAGGGTATTATGAGCAGTTCTTC
once	TRBV30	TRBJ2-7	-	CAWQTDSYEQYF	TGTGCCTGGCAGACAGATTCCTACGAGCAGTACTTC
few	TRBV29-1	TRBJ2-5	TRBD2	CSSRLAGGPGETQYF	TGCAGCTCTCGACTAGCGGGAGGTCCGGGTGAGACCCAGTACTTC
-	TRBV29-1	TRBJ1-2	-	CSVETSYDNYGYTF	TGCAGCGTTGAGACCTCGTATGATAACTATGGCTACACCTTC
once	TRBV19	TRBJ2-7	TRBD2	CASSLSSGYEQYF	TGTGCCAGTAGTCTTTCTAGCGGCTACGAGCAGTACTTC
-	TRBV12-1	TRBJ2-3	-	CASSTPKGASQDTQYF	TGTGCCAGCAGCACCCCCAAGGGGGCTTCACAAGATACGCAGTATTTT
few	TRBV7-9	TRBJ2-5	-	CASSLNSGVEETQYF	TGTGCCAGCAGCTTGAACTCGGGGGTAGAAGAGACCCAGTACTTC
-	TRBV7-2	TRBJ1-6	-	CASSLTPNSPLHF	TGTGCCAGCAGCTTAACCCCTAATTCACCCCTCCACTTT
-	TRBV5-1	TRBJ2-1	-	CASSAGQLYNEQFF	TGCGCCAGCAGCGCGGGACAGCTATACAATGAGCAGTTCTTC
-	TRBV18	TRBJ2-6	TRBD1	CASSLLGTGSGANVLTF	TGTGCCAGCTCACTCCTCGGGACAGGGAGCGGGGCCAACGTCCTGACTTTC
-	TRBV14	TRBJ2-1	-	CASSQGPFEQFF	TGTGCCAGCAGCCAAGGTCCATTTGAGCAGTTCTTC
once	TRBV27	TRBJ1-2	TRBD1	CASSLHGTGATYYGYTF	TGTGCCAGCAGTTTACACGGAACAGGGGCGACGTACTATGGCTACACCTTC
many	TRBV9	TRBJ2-7	-	CASSVGGAGNEQYF	TGTGCCAGCAGCGTAGGCGGGGCAGGGAACGAGCAGTACTTC
-	TRBV19	TRBJ1-3	-	CASSKARDGSGNTIYF	TGTGCCAGTAGTAAGGCCCGGGACGGATCTGGAAACACCATATATTTT
-	TRBV27	TRBJ1-2	-	CASSLSGVNNYGYTF	TGTGCCAGCAGTTTATCGGGGGTTAATAACTATGGCTACACCTTC